This TCR beta chain was sequenced for a study of T cell responses to AZD1222 COVID-19 vaccine (dated by TCRdb to the early 2020s). For context, the study as a whole: AZD1222 recipients with second doses at about 4 weeks or about 12 weeks were pooled, because spike-specific TCR depth and breadth did not differ between schedules. A total of just over 230 trial participants underwent TCR sequencing, of whom approximately 200 had received two doses of AZD1222 and about 25 had received two doses of the MenACWY control vaccine. Enrollment into the trials was organized by age into subgroups of 18-55, 56-69 and 70-plus years, and those subgroups contained roughly 150, 30 and 60 TCR-sequenced participants, respectively. Study-wide conclusions, independent of this receptor: After two AZD1222 doses, both the breadth and the depth of spike-specific TCRs were significantly higher than at day 0 and than in MenACWY recipients. Vaccine-associated CD4 TCRs spanned the whole spike protein, with dominant responses in regions 160-218 and 743-854. Most participants were white British and females outnumbered males, and the authors suggested that clonal diversity may have been underestimated. In the small 56-69-year group, the increase in depth fell short of significance, most likely because of low power. No day 14 peak-response samples were available, so repertoires were characterized only after the peak T cell response. Nearly half of unique spike-specific TCRs reportedly recognized epitopes outside regions mutated in the B.1.351 and B.1.1.7 variants. Conclusions about previously exposed vaccinees were limited because only six or seven AZD1222 recipients were SARS-CoV-2 seropositive at baseline.

The CDR3 regions of human TCRbeta chains were analyzed by immunosequencing. In the paper's pipeline: TCRs in the repertoires were compared against a reference library of SARS-CoV-2-specific TCRs that had been generated with the MIRA antigen-specificity platform. Breadth was defined as the fraction of unique TCRs that were SARS-CoV-2-associated. Depth was defined as the fraction of total T cells that were SARS-CoV-2-associated. Each spike-specific TCR was assigned to its reactive spike region and to a CD4 or CD8 class using the MIRA data. Log10-transformed breadth and depth values were compared by one-way ANOVA with Sidak's multiple comparisons tests. In its TCRdb copy, this immuneACCESS table keeps in-frame sequences only and misses some clones. Where compared with another copy, unresolved V genes explain less than half of these, and the others have no known cause. V and J calls and clone size are copied from that table; D and trimming were computed from the DNA. Within this sample are 90,000 to 150,000 clones, with around 85% of them counted one time only. The ten largest make up about 8.5% of the sample.

Of note for this clone: Its antigen is unknown. No per-base quality is available; no much larger clone lies one base away.

V lost 3 bases and J lost 3 bases, and the count of bases not matched to a germline gene is 7. CDR1 and CDR2, looked up from the germline V gene, are SGHTA and FQGTGA. Including the terminal cysteine and phenylalanine, the CDR3 comprises 15 residues. The CDR3 DNA has 45 bases and is translated from base 1. The time point tag for this specimen amounts to: baseline before first vaccination. Vaccinee samples came from UK trials COV001 and COV002, including a single-blind randomized controlled phase 2/3 trial of AZD1222 (ChAdOx1 nCoV-19) in healthy adults. Trial participant PBMC samples were collected at day 0 and day 28 after the second dose for TCRbeta chain sequencing.

The specimen was peripheral blood, collected on day 0 of AZD1222 vaccination. The sequence derives from an adult in good health. The chain joins TRBV7-3 to TRBJ1-1; TRBD1 lines up with 7 middle nucleotides. Here is the DNA: TGTGCCAGCAGCTTGACAGGGACGGGAGACACTGAAGCTTTCTTT. Translated, this is CASSLTGTGDTEAFF.